This TCR beta chain is drawn from a study of T cell responses to AZD1222 COVID-19 vaccine. Study-wide points: Spike-specific TCR breadth and depth rose after two AZD1222 doses. Reports say nearly half of spike-specific TCRs go after unmutated variant regions.

The table came from immunoSEQ multiplex PCR; TCRdb's copy has only in-frame clones and leaves some out. The sample yields 150,000 or so clones, about 85% seen once. Regarding this clone: Its antigen is as yet unknown.

This CDR3 comprises 15 residues. Germline lookup yields CDR1 SGHDT and CDR2 YYEEEE. Trimming at V came to 4 bases and at J to 13 bases, leaving 14 bases not matched to a gene. The sample consisted of peripheral blood, taken after recovery from COVID-19. The gene calls are TRBV5-6 and TRBJ1-6, with 7 bases matching TRBD1. This clonotype originated in an adult who had recovered from COVID-19. CDR3 sequence: CASSGPGTDVGPLHF. CDR3 nucleotides: TGTGCCAGCAGCGGGCCCGGGACAGACGTCGGTCCCCTCCACTTT. Supplemented by reference TRBV5-6 and TRBJ1-6, the full variable domain reads DAGVTQSPTHLIKTRGQQVTLRCSPKSGHDTVSWYQQALGQGPQFIFQYYEEEERQRGNFPDRFSGHQFPNYSSELNVNALLLGDSALYLCASSGPGTDVGPLHFGNGTRLTVT.